This entry is about one T cell receptor beta chain. Its antigen is still unknown. The source of the sample is a study of CD8+ T cells in alopecia areata. About the study: The study gave tofacitinib for 6 to 18 months, then 6 months off drug. Broader study findings: Clonality exceeded that of normal scalp in lesional scalp, most notably in alopecia totalis/universalis.

Both peripheral blood and punch biopsies of lesional scalp skin were obtained from patients who had alopecia areata. Investigators sorted PBMCs to obtain both CD4+ and CD8+ T cells. It was cDNA, reverse transcribed from extracted RNA, that served as the sequencing template. Measured with immunoSEQ multiplex PCR; TCRdb has only the in-frame clones, and not every one. Found here are under 250,000 clones, 57% of them singletons; the top ten hold 0.4% to 0.55%. Germline CDR1 SGHRS, CDR2 YFSETQ. The CDR3 has 13 residues. With 4 bases removed from V and 4 bases from J, the gap between germline ends came to 9 bases.

The chain has TRBV5-1 and TRBJ1-3, with D unresolved. The TCR sequence derives from a human donor with alopecia areata. The source material was CD4+ T cells sorted from blood, sampled at week 0. This CDR3 reads CASSTEGGNTIYF. The CDR3 DNA is TGCGCCAGCAGCACCGAGGGAGGAAACACCATATATTTT.